The 22 T cell receptor beta chains in this list originate from one sample, sequenced in a study of neurological immune-mediated disorders. TCRdb reprocessed the 5' RACE reads via MiXCR and lists one record per CDR3 protein. This sample has 50,000 or so distinct CDR3 sequences, with approximately 10% found just once. Sequencing was carried out using PBMCs. All receptors come from a woman in her 40s with HTLV-1-associated myelopathy (HAM/TSP).

This clonotype was recorded at least ten times. The genes are TRBV5-6 and TRBJ2-3, with D possibly TRBD2 on 5 matching bases. The CDR3 consists of 14 residues. Looked up from germline, CDR1 is SGHDT and CDR2 is YYEEEE. V lost 4 bases and J lost 5, with 14 bases in between. Written as DNA, the CDR3 is TGTGCCAGCAGCCACGGACTCACGGGAGATACGCAGTATTTT. Its translation is CASSHGLTGDTQYF.

Ten or more counts support this clonotype. The V and J genes are TRBV5-1 and TRBJ2-3; D is uncertain. V was trimmed by 0 bases and J by 5 bases, leaving 10 bases between them. CDR1 and CDR2 from the germline V gene are SGHRS and YFSETQ. CDR3 size: 14 residues. This CDR3 reads CASSLEGLGDTQYF. CDR3 nucleotides: TGCGCCAGCAGCTTGGAAGGGCTTGGAGATACGCAGTATTTT.

This clonotype was seen at least ten times. The gene calls are TRBV20-1 and TRBJ2-7; TRBD2 might be the D (6 bases). Germline CDR1 and CDR2: DFQATT and SNEGSKA (reference sequence). Trimming took 0 bases from V and 6 from J, leaving 12 bases between them. The CDR3 totals 13 residues. The CDR3 sequence is CSARDGGELEQYF. The CDR3 coding sequence is TGCAGTGCTAGAGACGGGGGTGAGCTCGAGCAGTACTTC.

The sample holds many counts of this clonotype. In nucleotides, the CDR3 is TGTGCCAGCAGCCAAGAGTTGATGGAGGGTGGCGGCTACACCTTC. Its translation is CASSQELMEGGGYTF. The chain links TRBV4-2 to TRBJ1-2, with D unclear. The V gene lost 0 bases and the J gene lost 8 bases, with 16 bases spanning the gap. The CDR3 has 15 residues. Germline V CDR1 and CDR2: LGHNA, YNFKEQ.

This clonotype was seen many times. The gene calls are TRBV9 and TRBJ2-5; D uncertain. V lost 4 bases to trimming and J lost 7 bases, with 5 bases between them. The length of the CDR3 is 10 residues. Germline lookup yields CDR1 SGDLS and CDR2 YYNGEE. This CDR3 is CASSRMTQYF. CDR3 in DNA: TGTGCCAGCAGCCGGATGACCCAGTACTTC.

This rearrangement joins TRBV4-3 to TRBJ2-5; weak D call: TRBD1 (5 bases). CDR3 length: 15 residues. The V and J ends lost 4 bases and 7 bases respectively, with 19 bases between them. Germline CDR1 is LGHNA and CDR2 is YSLEER. DNA of the CDR3: TGCGCCAGCAGCCCGACGACAGTAATGGGGCCGACCCAGTACTTC. This encodes CASSPTTVMGPTQYF.

This clonotype was observed many times. The J gene is TRBJ2-5, the V gene TRBV20-1; no reliable D call. Germline CDR1 DFQATT, CDR2 SNEGSKA (reference sequence). The CDR3 totals 13 residues. The V end was cut by 6 bases, the J end by 2 bases, with 13 bases between. The CDR3 DNA reads as TGCAGTGCCACGGAAACCGGGCAAGAGACCCAGTACTTC. Protein product: CSATETGQETQYF.

This clonotype occurred many times. The gene calls are TRBV6-6 and TRBJ2-1, with TRBD2 matching over 12 bases. V was pared by 5 bases and J by 1 base, with 6 bases of the junction left unmatched. Germline lookup yields CDR1 MNHNY and CDR2 SVGAGI (reference sequence). This CDR3 is 17 amino acids long. DNA for the CDR3: TGTGCCAGCAGTACGACTAGCGGGGGTCATTCCTACAATGAGCAGTTCTTC. Its protein product is CASSTTSGGHSYNEQFF.

This clonotype was counted at least ten times. This chain joins TRBV2 and TRBJ2-7, with TRBD1 matching 7 bases. J gave up 6 bases and V 7 bases, and 6 bases lay outside the gene matches. CDR3 length: 12 amino acids. Germline V CDR1 and CDR2: SNHLY, FYNNEI. The CDR3 is CASKGAGPEQYF. The CDR3 region has the DNA TGTGCCAGCAAGGGGGCTGGTCCCGAGCAGTACTTC.

The V call is TRBV5-1, the J call TRBJ2-1, with TRBD2 identical over 13 bases. CDR3 size: 16 residues. Losses at the gene ends were 4 bases for V and 3 bases for J; bases not matched to a gene: 4. Germline CDR1 and CDR2: SGHRS and YFSETQ. In DNA form, the CDR3 reads TGCGCCAGCAGCAGGACTAGCGGGGGCCACTACAATGAGCAGTTCTTC. Its translation: CASSRTSGGHYNEQFF.

J is TRBJ2-3 and V is TRBV2, with a weak D call TRBD2 (5 bases). Germline CDR1 reads SNHLY; CDR2 reads FYNNEI. With 8 bases removed from V and 1 base from J, the gap between germline ends came to 25 bases. The CDR3 consists of 18 residues. CDR3 in amino acids: CASFRSLLLYGGTDTQYF. CDR3 sequence (DNA): TGTGCCAGCTTTCGCAGCCTCCTTTTATACGGGGGCACAGATACGCAGTATTTT.

As concerns this clonotype: This may be a read error, as it is one base from a much larger clone. This chain joins TRBV7-9 and TRBJ2-4, with D perhaps matching TRBD1 or TRBD2 (6 bases each). This CDR3 has 17 residues. CDR1 is SEHNR, CDR2 FQNEAQ, per germline (reference sequence). The CDR3 is CTSSWNRDLGAKNIQYF. The CDR3 DNA sequence: TGTACCAGCAGCTGGAACAGGGACTTGGGAGCCAAAAACATTCAGTACTTC.

The sample holds many counts of this clonotype. This chain joins TRBV7-9 and TRBJ2-7, with D uncertain. Germline V gene data show CDR1 as SEHNR and CDR2 as FQNEAQ (reference sequence). This CDR3 has 13 amino acids. V lost 4 bases to trimming and J lost 2 bases, with 9 bases between them. CDR3 sequence (DNA): TGTGCCAGCAGCTCCGGCAGAGCCTACGAGCAGTACTTC. Translated, it gives CASSSGRAYEQYF.

V is TRBV20-1 and J is TRBJ2-5; the D is unclear. The V and J ends lost 0 bases and 1 base respectively, with 9 bases between them. This CDR3 region has 14 residues. Germline CDR1 and CDR2: DFQATT and SNEGSKA (reference sequence). The CDR3 nucleotides read TGCAGTGCTAGAGATGACAAGACCCAAGAGACCCAGTACTTC. As protein: CSARDDKTQETQYF.

A remark on this clonotype: This could be a read error, since a much larger clone is one nucleotide away. The chain is built from TRBV4-3 and TRBJ2-3; 11 bases align to TRBD2. CDR1 LGHNA and CDR2 YSLEER come from the germline V gene. This CDR3 spans 17 amino acids. CDR3 in DNA: TGCGCCAGCAGCCAAGCTCAATTAGCGGGGGGGACAGATACGCATTATTTT. This gives the protein CASSQAQLAGGTDTHYF.

This clonotype was picked up many times. V is TRBV3-1 and J is TRBJ1-2; 8 nucleotides align to TRBD1. This CDR3 has 14 residues. Germline V CDR1 and CDR2: LGHDT, YNNKEL (reference sequence). V lost 4 bases to trimming and J lost 4 bases; unmatched junction nucleotides: 5. CDR3: CASSPRTGSYGYTF. CDR3 in DNA: TGTGCCAGCAGCCCCAGGACAGGGAGCTATGGCTACACCTTC.

In its sample, this clonotype was seen many times. The genes are TRBV5-1 and TRBJ2-1; tentatively, D is TRBD1 or TRBD2 (6 bases each). The germline V gene has CDR1 SGHRS and CDR2 YFSETQ. This CDR3 comprises 17 residues. Trimming stripped 3 bases from V and 2 bases from J, with 18 bases between. As DNA, the CDR3 is TGCGCCAGCAGCTCTCAAGGGGGGTCCACACCCTACAATGAGCAGTTCTTC. It yields the protein CASSSQGGSTPYNEQFF.

The chain carries TRBV7-2 and TRBJ2-7, with a weak D call TRBD2 (6 bases). The CDR3 extends over 13 amino acids. V shed 2 bases and J shed 6 bases, with 11 bases lying between them. Germline CDR1 and CDR2: SGHTA and FQGNSA. The CDR3 loop reads CASSLSFGSEQYF. The CDR3, as DNA: TGTGCCAGCAGCTTAAGCTTCGGGAGCGAGCAGTACTTC. Full variable domain (remainder filled in from reference TRBV7-2 and TRBJ2-7): GAGVSQSPSNKVTEKGKDVELRCDPISGHTALYWYRQSLGQGLEFLIYFQGNSAPDKSGLPSDRFSAERTGGSVSTLTIQRTQQEDSAVYLCASSLSFGSEQYFGPGTRLTVT.

Ten or more counts support this clonotype. The chain has TRBV20-1 and TRBJ2-3; D possibly corresponds to TRBD2 (6 bases). Trimming cost V 1 base and J 0 bases, with 11 bases left between them. The length of the CDR3 is 15 residues. Germline lookup yields CDR1 DFQATT and CDR2 SNEGSKA (reference sequence). As DNA, the CDR3 is TGCAGTGCTAGAGTTTGGGACTCTAGCACAGATACGCAGTATTTT. Its translation is CSARVWDSSTDTQYF.

In the case of this clonotype: Given a much more abundant clone one base away, this may be a read error. The J gene is TRBJ1-2, the V gene TRBV2; D is ambiguous. CDR1 is SNHLY, CDR2 FYNNEI, per germline. This CDR3 contains 15 residues. V was pared by 5 bases and J by 2 bases, with 15 bases between. The CDR3 sequence: CASSSWKGDNYGYTF. The CDR3 DNA is TGTGCCAGCAGTTCATGGAAAGGTGACAACTATGGCTACACCTTC. Full variable domain (remainder filled in from reference TRBV2 and TRBJ1-2): EPEVTQTPSHQVTQMGQEVILRCVPISNHLYFYWYRQILGQKVEFLVSFYNNEISEKSEIFDDQFSVERPDGSNFTLKIRSTKLEDSAMYFCASSSWKGDNYGYTFGSGTRLTVV.

This clonotype was observed a few times. The V and J genes are TRBV4-3 and TRBJ1-5; 8 bases align to TRBD1. The junction had 7 bases not matched to a gene; V was cut back by 5 bases and J by 4 bases. Germline CDR1 reads LGHNA; CDR2 reads YSLEER. The CDR3 covers 15 residues. CDR3 residues: CASSIGQGVNQPQHF. CDR3 sequence (DNA): TGCGCCAGCAGCATCGGACAGGGCGTTAATCAGCCCCAGCATTTT.

This clonotype was seen a few times. The chain links TRBV7-2 to TRBJ2-5, with unresolved D. Germline V gene sequence: CDR1 SGHTA, CDR2 FQGNSA. CDR3 length: 12 residues. The V gene lost 5 bases and the J gene lost 5 bases, with 9 bases spanning the gap. The CDR3 loop reads CASSPQSETQYF. The CDR3 nucleotides read TGTGCCAGCAGCCCGCAGTCGGAGACCCAGTACTTC.